Presented here are 24 T cell receptor beta chains from one specimen sequenced in a study of Ad26.COV2.S vaccination and SARS-CoV-2 variants. Treatment in this sample: roughly 18 received Ad26.COV2.S at low or high dose, single or two shots; several received placebo; per-sample allocation not given. Samples analyzed were those drawn on day 63 after the first vaccine or placebo injection. The table came from immunoSEQ multiplex PCR; TCRdb's copy has only in-frame clones and leaves some out. The repertoire includes 400,000 to 450,000 clones, 75% to 95% of them detected once, and 12% sits in the top ten. The sequencing here drew on peripheral blood, taken in a trial of Ad26.COV2.S vaccine versus placebo. All receptors derive from a person aged 18-65 years who received the Ad26.COV2.S COVID-19 vaccine or a placebo.

The chain uses TRBV4-3 and TRBJ2-4, with a tentative D call TRBD1 (7 bases). Trimming stripped 0 bases from V and 11 bases from J, with 17 bases between. Germline V gene data show CDR1 as LGHNA and CDR2 as YSLEER. The CDR3 is 15 amino acids. DNA for the CDR3: TGCGCCAGCAGCCAAGATATCCCCAGGGGGGTTGTTCAGTACTTC. Translation: CASSQDIPRGVVQYF.

Only one count was recorded for this clone. The chain combines TRBV27 with TRBJ2-7, with D unresolved. The V gene lost 3 bases and the J gene lost 2 bases, with 11 bases spanning the gap. Germline V gene data show CDR1 as MNHEY and CDR2 as SMNVEV (reference sequence). CDR3 size: 14 residues. CDR3 coding DNA: TGTGCCAGCAGTTTGGCCAGGCGGACCTACGAGCAGTACTTC. The encoded protein is CASSLARRTYEQYF.

This chain links TRBV11-2 with TRBJ2-5; 11 bases align to TRBD2. Trimming took 5 bases from V and 5 from J; bases not matched to a gene: 7. This CDR3 is built from 15 residues. Per the germline V gene, CDR1 is SGHAT and CDR2 is FQNNGV. The DNA for the CDR3 is TGTGCCAGCAGCACGACTAGCGGGAATGGGGAGACCCAGTACTTC. It specifies CASSTTSGNGETQYF.

The CDR3 sequence: CASSYSTRGQGYGYTF. CDR3 DNA sequence: TGTGCCAGCAGTTACTCCACGAGGGGACAAGGCTATGGCTACACCTTC. The chain is built from TRBV6-5 and TRBJ1-2; maybe TRBD1 (6 bases). Germline CDR1 is MNHEY and CDR2 is SVGAGI. Trimming took 0 bases from V and 4 from J, leaving 15 bases between them. This CDR3 is built from 16 residues.

This chain uses TRBV7-8 with TRBJ2-1; D is undetermined. This CDR3 has 13 residues. Trimming left V 4 bases short and J 12 bases short, with 16 bases between. The germline CDR1 and CDR2 sequences are SGHVS and FQNEAQ. The CDR3 DNA is TGTGCCAGCAGCTCGCCGAGCCAGTGGGGGCAGTTCTTC. Protein sequence: CASSSPSQWGQFF.

The genes are TRBV7-3 and TRBJ2-7; 11 bases line up with TRBD2. V was clipped by 1 base and J by 7 bases; unmatched bases: 9. The length of the CDR3 is 16 residues. Germline CDR1 SGHTA, CDR2 FQGTGA. For the CDR3, the DNA is TGTGCCAGCAGCTTAATAGCGGGAGGGCCTATGAGGGAGCAGTACTTC. It is translated as CASSLIAGGPMREQYF.

Only one count was recorded for this clone. The chain uses TRBV30 and TRBJ1-4; D uncertain. The V end was cut by 6 bases, the J end by 5 bases, with 13 bases between. The CDR3 is 13 amino acids. Per germline, CDR1 GTSNPN and CDR2 SVGIG (reference sequence). The CDR3 region is CACGAGGNEKLFF. The DNA for the CDR3 is TGTGCCTGTGGCGCGGGCGGGAATGAAAAACTGTTTTTT.

The chain combines TRBV27 with TRBJ1-3; perhaps TRBD1 as D (5 bases). Germline assignment: CDR1 MNHEY and CDR2 SMNVEV (reference sequence). V lost 2 bases and J lost 0, with 11 bases in between. The CDR3 is 16 amino acids. CDR3 sequence: CASSLRRGISGNTIYF. The CDR3 DNA reads TGTGCCAGCAGTTTACGGAGGGGAATCTCTGGAAACACCATATATTTT.

The rearrangement links TRBV2 to TRBJ2-3, with a weak D call TRBD1 (6 bases). The germline V gene encodes CDR1 SNHLY and CDR2 FYNNEI. Trimming cost V 8 bases and J 1 base, with 10 bases left between them. This CDR3 contains 13 residues. Here the CDR3 reads CASGQRRTDTQYF. The CDR3 DNA sequence: TGTGCCAGCGGACAGAGACGCACAGATACGCAGTATTTT.

The CDR3 sequence: CASSLAGITEAFF. The CDR3 DNA is TGTGCCAGCAGCTTAGCAGGGATCACTGAAGCTTTCTTT. The V call is TRBV7-8, the J call TRBJ1-1; D unresolved. This CDR3 comprises 13 residues. CDR1 and CDR2 (germline): SGHVS, FQNEAQ. V lost 0 bases and J 4 bases, leaving 6 bases between the germline ends.

V and J are TRBV7-2 and TRBJ1-1; 11 bases match TRBD1. This CDR3 has 15 residues. In germline, CDR1 is SGHTA, CDR2 FQGNSA. Unmatched junction bases numbered 4, after V lost 6 bases and J lost 1 base. This CDR3 reads CASRPGQGANTEAFF. For the CDR3, the DNA is TGTGCCAGCAGACCAGGACAGGGGGCGAACACTGAAGCTTTCTTT.

The chain joins TRBV19 to TRBJ2-1, with D tentatively TRBD1 (6 bases). The CDR3 has 13 residues. Germline CDR1 is LNHDA and CDR2 is SQIVND (reference sequence). V was trimmed by 6 bases and J by 8 bases, leaving 14 bases between them. The CDR3 loop reads CASRVQGIDEQFF. CDR3 DNA: TGTGCCAGTAGGGTACAGGGTATCGATGAGCAGTTCTTC.

The chain employs TRBV24-1 and TRBJ2-5; TRBD2 is a possible D gene (5 bases). V was trimmed by 9 bases and J by 3 bases, leaving 13 bases between them. Germline loops: CDR1 KGHDR, CDR2 SFDVKD. CDR3 length equals 13 residues. This CDR3 is CATRSREKETQYF. Written as DNA, the CDR3 is TGTGCCACCCGTTCCCGGGAAAAAGAGACCCAGTACTTC.

V gene TRBV20-1 combines with J gene TRBJ2-1; D unresolved. In germline, CDR1 is DFQATT, CDR2 SNEGSKA (reference sequence). This CDR3 is 10 amino acids long. V lost 5 bases and J lost 10, with 9 bases in between. The CDR3 nucleotides are TGCAGTGCTGACGGTCGGGAGCAGTTCTTC. Translation gives CSADGREQFF.

This chain connects TRBV2 to TRBJ2-2, with D perhaps TRBD1 (5 bases). The CDR3 contains 11 residues. Trimming took 9 bases from V and 6 from J, leaving 8 bases between them. Germline CDR1 SNHLY, CDR2 FYNNEI. The CDR3 DNA is TGTGCCAGACAGGTTCCCGGGGAGCTGTTTTTT. This codes for CARQVPGELFF.

The chain employs TRBV5-4 and TRBJ1-4, with D unresolved. Per the germline V gene, CDR1 is SGHNT and CDR2 is YYREEE (reference sequence). The CDR3 covers 14 residues. V was clipped by 4 bases and J by 5 bases, with 12 bases between them. The CDR3 sequence is CASSPGRKNEKLFF. DNA of the CDR3: TGTGCCAGCAGCCCCGGACGGAAGAATGAAAAACTGTTTTTT.

This chain links TRBV6-5 with TRBJ2-1, with 10 nucleotides matching TRBD2. This CDR3 contains 15 residues. Germline loops: CDR1 MNHEY, CDR2 SVGAGI. The ends lost 4 bases at V and 0 bases at J; junction bases unmatched: 0. Here the CDR3 reads CASSSSGSSYNEQFF. The CDR3, as DNA: TGTGCCAGCAGTTCTAGCGGGAGCTCCTACAATGAGCAGTTCTTC.

V and J are TRBV14 and TRBJ1-2; no clear D gene. Germline loops: CDR1 SGHDN, CDR2 FVKESK. There are 13 residues in the CDR3. Trimming stripped 1 base from V and 6 bases from J, with 9 bases between. The CDR3 region is CASSQGGQNGYTF. The CDR3 DNA sequence: TGTGCCAGCAGCCAAGGGGGTCAGAATGGCTACACCTTC. Variable domain in full (rest from reference TRBV14 and TRBJ1-2): EAGVTQFPSHSVIEKGQTVTLRCDPISGHDNLYWYRRVMGKEIKFLLHFVKESKQDESGMPNNRFLAERTGGTYSTLKVQPAELEDSGVYFCASSQGGQNGYTFGSGTRLTVV.

The CDR3 sequence is CASSIATGLMNTEAFF. DNA of the CDR3: TGTGCCAGTAGTATAGCAACAGGACTCATGAACACTGAAGCTTTCTTT. V is TRBV19 and J is TRBJ1-1; a weak D match, TRBD1 (5 bases). Germline lookup yields CDR1 LNHDA and CDR2 SQIVND (reference sequence). Trimming stripped 1 base from V and 0 bases from J, with 12 bases between. CDR3 size: 16 residues.

V usage is TRBV11-1 and J usage is TRBJ2-5, with 7 bases lining up with TRBD1. V was pared by 4 bases and J by 5 bases, with 4 bases of the junction left unmatched. The CDR3 totals 13 residues. Germline V gene sequence: CDR1 SGHAT, CDR2 FQDESV (reference sequence). CDR3 bases: TGTGCCAGCAGCTCAGGCAGGGGGGAGACCCAGTACTTC. This encodes CASSSGRGETQYF.

This rearrangement joins TRBV29-1 to TRBJ2-1; possibly TRBD1 or TRBD2 for D (5 bases each). Germline V CDR1 and CDR2: SQVTM, ANQGSEA. Trimming stripped 2 bases from V and 3 bases from J, with 11 bases between. This CDR3 is 14 amino acids long. CDR3 sequence reads: CSVELGVYYNEQFF. In DNA, the CDR3 is TGCAGCGTTGAATTGGGGGTCTACTACAATGAGCAGTTCTTC.

This clone has a handful of counts. This chain uses TRBV5-4 with TRBJ2-1; 8 bases map to TRBD1. Trimming removed 0 bases from V and 7 bases from J; junction bases left unmatched: 6. The CDR3 covers 15 residues. CDR1 is SGHNT, CDR2 YYREEE, per germline (reference sequence). The CDR3 DNA sequence: TGTGCCAGCAGCTTGGAAGGACAGGGACGAAATGAGCAGTTCTTC. Translating it yields CASSLEGQGRNEQFF. Combining the CDR3 with reference TRBV5-4 and TRBJ2-1 gives the whole variable domain ETGVTQSPTHLIKTRGQQVTLRCSSQSGHNTVSWYQQALGQGPQFIFQYYREEENGRGNFPPRFSGLQFPNYSSELNVNALELDDSALYLCASSLEGQGRNEQFFGPGTRLTVL.

This chain uses TRBV28 with TRBJ2-7; tentatively, D is TRBD1 (5 bases). CDR1 MDHEN and CDR2 SYDVKM come from the germline V gene. The CDR3 spans 13 residues. V lost 6 bases, J lost 3 bases, and 12 bases lay in between. The DNA for the CDR3 is TGTGCCAGCAGCAACAGACAGAACTACGAGCAGTACTTC. This encodes CASSNRQNYEQYF.

This chain uses TRBV18 with TRBJ1-1; D is possibly TRBD1 (6 bases). Germline V lookup: CDR1 KGHSH, CDR2 LQKENI. The CDR3 is 15 residues long. V dropped 2 bases and J dropped 0 bases, with 10 bases sitting between them. CDR3 residues: CASSPYRDLNTEAFF. CDR3 DNA sequence: TGTGCCAGCTCACCATACAGGGATTTGAACACTGAAGCTTTCTTT.